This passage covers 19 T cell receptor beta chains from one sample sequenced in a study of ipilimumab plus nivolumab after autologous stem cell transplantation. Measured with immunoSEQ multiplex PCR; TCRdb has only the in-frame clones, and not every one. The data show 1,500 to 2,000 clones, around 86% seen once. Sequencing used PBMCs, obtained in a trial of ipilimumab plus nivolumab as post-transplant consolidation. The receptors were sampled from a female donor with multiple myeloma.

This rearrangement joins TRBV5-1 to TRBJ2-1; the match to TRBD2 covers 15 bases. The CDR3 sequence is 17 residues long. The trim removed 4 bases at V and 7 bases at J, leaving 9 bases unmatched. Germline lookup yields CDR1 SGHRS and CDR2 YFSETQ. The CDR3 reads CASSPDPGLAGGNEQFF. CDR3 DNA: TGCGCCAGCAGCCCGGACCCGGGACTAGCGGGAGGTAATGAGCAGTTCTTC.

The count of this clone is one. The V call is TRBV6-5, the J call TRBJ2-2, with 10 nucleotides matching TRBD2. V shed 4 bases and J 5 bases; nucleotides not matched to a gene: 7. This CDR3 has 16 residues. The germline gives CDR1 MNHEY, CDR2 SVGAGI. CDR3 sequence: CASSSLAGAGTGELFF. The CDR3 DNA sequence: TGTGCCAGCAGTTCGCTAGCGGGAGCGGGTACCGGGGAGCTGTTTTTT.

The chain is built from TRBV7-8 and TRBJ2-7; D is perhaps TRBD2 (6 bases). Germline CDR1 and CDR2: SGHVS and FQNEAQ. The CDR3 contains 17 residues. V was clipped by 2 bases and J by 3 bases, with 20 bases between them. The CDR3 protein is CASSLTHLPGGSYEQYF. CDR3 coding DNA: TGTGCCAGCAGCTTAACTCATCTCCCAGGAGGGAGCTACGAGCAGTACTTC.

CDR3 sequence reads: CASSLGPSNEQFF. CDR3 nucleotides: TGTGCCAGCAGCCTGGGACCAAGCAATGAGCAGTTCTTC. The gene calls are TRBV7-3 and TRBJ2-1; D is tentatively TRBD1 or TRBD2 (5 bases each). Germline V CDR1 and CDR2: SGHTA, FQGTGA. This CDR3 region has 13 residues. Trimming took off 5 bases at V and 6 bases at J, with 11 bases between the two ends.

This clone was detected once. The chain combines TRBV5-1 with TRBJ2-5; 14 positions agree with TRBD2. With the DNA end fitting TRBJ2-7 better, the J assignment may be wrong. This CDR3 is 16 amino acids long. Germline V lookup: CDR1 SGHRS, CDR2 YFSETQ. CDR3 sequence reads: CASSVLPGLAGDEQYF. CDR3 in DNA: TGCGCCAGCAGCGTCTTACCGGGACTAGCGGGAGACGAGCAGTACTTC.

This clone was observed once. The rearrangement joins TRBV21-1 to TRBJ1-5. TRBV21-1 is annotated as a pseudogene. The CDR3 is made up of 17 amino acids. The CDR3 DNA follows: TGTGCCAGCAGCTACGTTATAGCTACTTGGCATCATCAGCCCCAGCATTTT. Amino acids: CASSYVIATWHHQPQHF.

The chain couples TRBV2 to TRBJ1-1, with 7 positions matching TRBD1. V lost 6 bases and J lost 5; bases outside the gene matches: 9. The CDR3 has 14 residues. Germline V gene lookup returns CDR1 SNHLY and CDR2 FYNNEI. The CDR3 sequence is CASRADRVVTEAFF. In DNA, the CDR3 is TGTGCCAGCAGAGCCGACAGGGTGGTTACTGAAGCTTTCTTT.

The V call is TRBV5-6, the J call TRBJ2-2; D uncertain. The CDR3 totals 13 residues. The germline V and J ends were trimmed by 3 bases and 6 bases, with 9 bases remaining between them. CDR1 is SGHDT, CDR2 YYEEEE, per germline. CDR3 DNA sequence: TGTGCCAGCAGCTGGGGATTTGCCGGGGAGCTGTTTTTT. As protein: CASSWGFAGELFF.

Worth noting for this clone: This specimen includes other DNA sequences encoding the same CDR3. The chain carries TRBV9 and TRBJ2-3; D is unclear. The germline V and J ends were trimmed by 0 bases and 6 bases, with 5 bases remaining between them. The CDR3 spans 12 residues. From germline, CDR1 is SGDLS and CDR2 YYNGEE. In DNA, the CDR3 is TGTGCCAGCAGCGTAGGATCTGATACGCAGTATTTT. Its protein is CASSVGSDTQYF.

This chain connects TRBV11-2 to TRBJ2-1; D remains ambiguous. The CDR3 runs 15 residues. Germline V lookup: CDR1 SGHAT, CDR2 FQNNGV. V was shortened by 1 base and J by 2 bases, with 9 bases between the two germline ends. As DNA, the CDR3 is TGTGCCAGCAGCTTAGCGTCAGGAGCCTACAATGAGCAGTTCTTC. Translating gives CASSLASGAYNEQFF.

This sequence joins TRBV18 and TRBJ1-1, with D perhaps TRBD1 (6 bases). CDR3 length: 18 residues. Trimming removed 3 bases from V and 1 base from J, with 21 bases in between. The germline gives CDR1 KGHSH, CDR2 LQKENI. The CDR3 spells CASSPFRTALTQNTEAFF. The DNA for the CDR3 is TGTGCCAGCTCACCTTTTCGGACAGCCCTAACACAGAACACTGAAGCTTTCTTT.

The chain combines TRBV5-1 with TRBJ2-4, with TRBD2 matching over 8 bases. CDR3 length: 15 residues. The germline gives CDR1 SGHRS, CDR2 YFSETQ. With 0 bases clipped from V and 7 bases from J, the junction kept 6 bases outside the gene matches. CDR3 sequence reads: CASSLAGGAGNIQYF. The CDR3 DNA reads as TGCGCCAGCAGCTTGGCCGGGGGGGCGGGTAACATTCAGTACTTC.

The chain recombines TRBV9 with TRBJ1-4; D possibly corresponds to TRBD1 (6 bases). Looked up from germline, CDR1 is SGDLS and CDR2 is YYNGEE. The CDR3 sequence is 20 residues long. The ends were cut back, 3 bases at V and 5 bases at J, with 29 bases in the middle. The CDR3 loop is CASSDRDTTHLTDKNEKLFF. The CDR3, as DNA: TGTGCCAGCAGCGACCGGGACACGACCCATCTAACTGACAAAAATGAAAAACTGTTTTTT.

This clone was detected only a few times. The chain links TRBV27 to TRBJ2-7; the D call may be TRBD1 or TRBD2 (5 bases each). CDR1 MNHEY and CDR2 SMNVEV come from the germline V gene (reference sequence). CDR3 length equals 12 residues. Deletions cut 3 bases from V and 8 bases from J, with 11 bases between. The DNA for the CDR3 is TGTGCCAGCAGTTTTCCTGAGGGGAAGCAGTACTTC. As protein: CASSFPEGKQYF.

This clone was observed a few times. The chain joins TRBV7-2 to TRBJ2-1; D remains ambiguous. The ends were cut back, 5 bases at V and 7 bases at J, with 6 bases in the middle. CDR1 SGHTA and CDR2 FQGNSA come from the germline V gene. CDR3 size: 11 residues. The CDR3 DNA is TGTGCCAGCAGCCCGGAGAATGAGCAGTTCTTC. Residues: CASSPENEQFF.

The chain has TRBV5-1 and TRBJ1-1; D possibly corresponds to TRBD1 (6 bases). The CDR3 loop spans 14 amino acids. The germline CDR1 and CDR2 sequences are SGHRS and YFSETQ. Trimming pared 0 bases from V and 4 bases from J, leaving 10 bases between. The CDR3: CASSLAGTITEAFF. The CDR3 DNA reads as TGCGCCAGCAGCTTGGCGGGGACAATCACTGAAGCTTTCTTT.

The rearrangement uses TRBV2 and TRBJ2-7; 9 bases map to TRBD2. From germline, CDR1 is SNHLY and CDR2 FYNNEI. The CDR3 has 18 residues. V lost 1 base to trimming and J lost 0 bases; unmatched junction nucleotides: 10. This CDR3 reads CASSEDISGSSFSYEQYF. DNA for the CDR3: TGTGCCAGCAGTGAAGATATTAGCGGGAGTTCCTTCTCCTACGAGCAGTACTTC.

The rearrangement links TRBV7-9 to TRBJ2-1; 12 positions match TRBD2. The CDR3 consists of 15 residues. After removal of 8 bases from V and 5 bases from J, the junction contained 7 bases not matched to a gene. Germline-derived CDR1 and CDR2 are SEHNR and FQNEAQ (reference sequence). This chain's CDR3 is CASRFRTSGNNEQFF. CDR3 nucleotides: TGTGCCAGCCGATTTCGGACTAGCGGGAACAATGAGCAGTTCTTC.

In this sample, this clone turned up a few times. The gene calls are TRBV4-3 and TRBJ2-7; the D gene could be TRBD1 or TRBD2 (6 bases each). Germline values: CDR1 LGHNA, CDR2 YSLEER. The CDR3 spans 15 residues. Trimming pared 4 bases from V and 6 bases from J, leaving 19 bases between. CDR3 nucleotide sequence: TGCGCCAGCAGCCCAGACCCGGAGGGGGGCCCCGAGCAGTACTTC. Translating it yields CASSPDPEGGPEQYF.